This passage covers 24 T cell receptor beta chains from one sample sequenced in a study of cytomegalovirus exposure and HLA in healthy donors. PCR was performed using 60 Vbeta and 13 Jbeta primers. TCRdb's copy holds only in-frame clones and misses some; the assay was immunoSEQ multiplex PCR. The table includes around 160,000 clones, around 67% detected once. Sequencing input: PBMCs. The receptors come from a young woman in good health and CMV-seronegative.

This chain connects TRBV5-1 to TRBJ1-1; no reliable D call. The CDR3 loop spans 14 amino acids. Germline V gene data show CDR1 as SGHRS and CDR2 as YFSETQ. Trimming cost V 0 bases and J 2 bases, with 8 bases left between them. CDR3 sequence (DNA): TGCGCCAGCAGCTTGGCACGGGAAAACACTGAAGCTTTCTTT. Translated, it gives CASSLARENTEAFF. The complete variable domain, with remaining parts taken from reference TRBV5-1 and TRBJ1-1, reads KAGVTQTPRYLIKTRGQQVTLSCSPISGHRSVSWYQQTPGQGLQFLFEYFSETQRNKGNFPGRFSGRQFSNSRSEMNVSTLELGDSALYLCASSLARENTEAFFGQGTRLTVV.

With respect to this clone: The junction departs from the called germline gene at one end, perhaps through a read error. The chain has TRBV4-3 and TRBJ2-6, with D possibly being TRBD1 (6 bases). The CDR3 totals 18 residues. CDR1 is LGHNA, CDR2 YSLEER, per germline. The CDR3 sequence is CASSQESRGSSGANGLTF. CDR3 in DNA: TGCGCCAGCAGCCAAGAGAGCAGGGGCTCTTCTGGGGCCAACGGCCTGACTTTC.

The chain employs TRBV5-4 and TRBJ1-2; unclear D gene. Germline V gene data show CDR1 as SGHNT and CDR2 as YYREEE (reference sequence). V was clipped by 0 bases and J by 4 bases, with 10 bases between them. The CDR3 totals 14 residues. CDR3 sequence: CASSLEGAFYGYTF. The CDR3 DNA follows: TGTGCCAGCAGCTTGGAAGGAGCTTTCTATGGCTACACCTTC.

The rearrangement uses TRBV11-2 and TRBJ2-5; 9 bases fit TRBD2. Germline V lookup: CDR1 SGHAT, CDR2 FQNNGV. This CDR3 spans 16 amino acids. J lost 5 bases, V lost 6 bases, and 13 bases had no gene match. CDR3 sequence (DNA): TGTGCCAGCAGGCCACCCCGGCGGGGGGGTCCGGAGACCCAGTACTTC. Amino acid sequence: CASRPPRRGGPETQYF. Based on the CDR3 plus reference TRBV11-2 and TRBJ2-5, the full variable domain is EAGVAQSPRYKIIEKRQSVAFWCNPISGHATLYWYQQILGQGPKLLIQFQNNGVVDDSQLPKDRFSAERLKGVDSTLKIQPAKLEDSAVYLCASRPPRRGGPETQYFGPGTRLLVL.

The rearrangement links TRBV5-1 to TRBJ2-2, with TRBD2 matching 13 bases. The CDR3 contains 16 residues. Looked up from germline, CDR1 is SGHRS and CDR2 is YFSETQ. V lost 7 bases, J lost 4 bases, and 7 bases stayed unmatched. CDR3 nucleotide sequence: TGCGCCAGCCGGTCGGGACTAGCGGGAAGCACCGGGGAGCTGTTTTTT. Amino acids: CASRSGLAGSTGELFF. Combining the CDR3 with reference TRBV5-1 and TRBJ2-2 gives the whole variable domain KAGVTQTPRYLIKTRGQQVTLSCSPISGHRSVSWYQQTPGQGLQFLFEYFSETQRNKGNFPGRFSGRQFSNSRSEMNVSTLELGDSALYLCASRSGLAGSTGELFFGEGSRLTVL.

This chain's CDR3 is CASSLAGGLGDTEAFF. The CDR3 coding sequence is TGTGCCAGCAGCTTAGCAGGGGGCCTAGGAGACACTGAAGCTTTCTTT. This chain joins TRBV7-2 and TRBJ1-1; 7 nucleotides agree with TRBD1. The germline V gene has CDR1 SGHTA and CDR2 FQGNSA. Unmatched junction bases numbered 7, after V lost 0 bases and J lost 3 bases. The CDR3 runs 16 residues. Together with reference TRBV7-2 and TRBJ1-1, the CDR3 gives the full variable domain: GAGVSQSPSNKVTEKGKDVELRCDPISGHTALYWYRQSLGQGLEFLIYFQGNSAPDKSGLPSDRFSAERTGGSVSTLTIQRTQQEDSAVYLCASSLAGGLGDTEAFFGQGTRLTVV.

This chain joins TRBV6-6 and TRBJ2-3, with a weak D call TRBD1 (6 bases). V was clipped by 5 bases and J by 1 base, with 13 bases between them. Germline V lookup: CDR1 MNHNY, CDR2 SVGAGI (reference sequence). The CDR3 length is 15 residues. CDR3 amino acids: CASSTRTVRTDTQYF. The CDR3 DNA sequence: TGTGCCAGCAGTACAAGGACAGTACGCACAGATACGCAGTATTTT.

This chain connects TRBV10-3 to TRBJ1-3; D is perhaps TRBD1 (5 bases). The V and J ends lost 4 bases and 6 bases respectively, with 13 bases between them. CDR3 length: 14 amino acids. Germline values: CDR1 ENHRY, CDR2 SYGVKD. For the CDR3, the DNA is TGTGCCATCAGTGCGACCAGGGAGGTAAACACCATATATTTT. It yields the protein CAISATREVNTIYF.

This clone appeared a single time. The chain carries TRBV28 and TRBJ1-4; TRBD1 matches at 7 bases. V lost 4 bases to trimming and J lost 0 bases; unmatched junction nucleotides: 2. Per the germline V gene, CDR1 is MDHEN and CDR2 is SYDVKM. The CDR3 totals 15 residues. CDR3 nucleotide sequence: TGTGCCAGCAGTTCGGGACAGCCAACTAATGAAAAACTGTTTTTT. It encodes CASSSGQPTNEKLFF.

V is TRBV9 and J is TRBJ2-2, with D possibly being TRBD2 (6 bases). Germline CDR1 reads SGDLS; CDR2 reads YYNGEE. The CDR3 sequence is 15 residues long. The V end was cut by 4 bases, the J end by 2 bases, with 12 bases between. Here the CDR3 DNA reads TGTGCCAGCAGCATGCCCGGGACTAACACCGGGGAGCTGTTTTTT. Residues: CASSMPGTNTGELFF.

This chain connects TRBV7-9 to TRBJ1-4, with 9 positions matching TRBD1. The CDR3 sequence is 17 residues long. CDR1 and CDR2 from the germline V gene are SEHNR and FQNEAQ (reference sequence). Trimming removed 5 bases from V and 0 bases from J; junction bases left unmatched: 7. In nucleotides, the CDR3 is TGTGCCAGCAGCCCGGACAGGGGTGGGGCAACTAATGAAAAACTGTTTTTT. Translated: CASSPDRGGATNEKLFF.

This CDR3 is CASSVRTVSNQPQHF. For the CDR3, the DNA is TGCGCCAGCAGTGTAAGGACAGTTAGCAATCAGCCCCAGCATTTT. This rearrangement joins TRBV10-1 to TRBJ1-5; perhaps TRBD1 as D (6 bases). CDR1 is WNHNN, CDR2 SYGVQD, per germline (reference sequence). The CDR3 is made up of 15 amino acids. The V end lost 4 bases, the J end lost 0 bases, and 10 bases lay between the germline ends.

This clone was seen only a few times. The chain employs TRBV23-1 and TRBJ1-1; 11 bases line up with TRBD1. TRBV23-1 has ORF status, its function being uncertain. The V segment lost 8 bases and the J segment 5 bases; nucleotides outside the gene matches: 4. This CDR3 is 13 amino acids long. This CDR3 is CASSGQGGTEAFF. In DNA form, the CDR3 reads TGCGCCAGCTCGGGACAGGGGGGGACTGAAGCTTTCTTT.

The chain uses TRBV6-5 and TRBJ1-2, with a weak D call TRBD1 (5 bases). Between the trimmed V and J ends, which lost 0 bases and 0 bases, there was a span of 11 bases. Germline V gives CDR1 MNHEY, CDR2 SVGAGI. The CDR3 length is 16 residues. The CDR3 DNA sequence: TGTGCCAGCAGTTACTCCCCAGACAGTCCTAACTATGGCTACACCTTC. This gives the protein CASSYSPDSPNYGYTF.

The V and J genes are TRBV5-1 and TRBJ2-2, with 7 bases fitting TRBD1. With 0 bases clipped from V and 2 bases from J, the junction kept 4 bases outside the gene matches. This CDR3 contains 16 residues. The germline V gene has CDR1 SGHRS and CDR2 YFSETQ. The CDR3 DNA reads TGCGCCAGCAGCTTGGCCGGGACAGCCAACACCGGGGAGCTGTTTTTT. Translation gives CASSLAGTANTGELFF.

The chain couples TRBV7-3 to TRBJ2-7, with D possibly matching TRBD2 (6 bases). The germline V gene has CDR1 SGHTA and CDR2 FQGTGA. The CDR3 is 13 residues long. V lost 2 bases and J lost 6, with 11 bases in between. CDR3 sequence reads: CASSLEEGREQYF. The CDR3 bases are TGTGCCAGCAGCTTAGAGGAGGGACGCGAGCAGTACTTC. The full variable domain, in which reference TRBV7-3 and TRBJ2-7 provide the parts outside the CDR3, is GAGVSQTPSNKVTEKGKYVELRCDPISGHTALYWYRQSLGQGPEFLIYFQGTGAADDSGLPNDRFFAVRPEGSVSTLKIQRTERGDSAVYLCASSLEEGREQYFGPGTRLTVT.

CDR3 sequence: CASSQDTLGSQPQHF. In nucleotides, the CDR3 is TGCGCCAGCAGCCAAGATACGTTGGGCAGTCAGCCCCAGCATTTT. This sequence joins TRBV4-3 and TRBJ1-5; D ambiguous. V was clipped by 0 bases and J by 6 bases, with 12 bases between them. The germline gives CDR1 LGHNA, CDR2 YSLEER. This CDR3 contains 15 residues.

The CDR3 bases are TGTGCCAGCAGTTTCCTCCAGGCACGGGGGGGACAGTACTTC. This translates into CASSFLQARGGQYF. The rearrangement links TRBV28 to TRBJ2-7, with 8 bases matching TRBD2. This CDR3 region has 14 residues. Germline V gives CDR1 MDHEN, CDR2 SYDVKM. The ends lost 3 bases at V and 10 bases at J; junction bases unmatched: 11.

The V and J genes are TRBV7-8 and TRBJ1-1; no reliable D call. The length of the CDR3 is 10 residues. The germline gives CDR1 SGHVS, CDR2 FQNEAQ. Trimming took 8 bases from V and 8 from J, leaving 9 bases between them. The CDR3 nucleotides are TGTGCCAGCGGGGAGGGAGAAGCTTTCTTT. It translates to CASGEGEAFF.

CDR3 bases: TGTGCCAGCAGCCCCCGGGACAGACTCTCCTACAATGAGCAGTTCTTC. Amino acids: CASSPRDRLSYNEQFF. The chain couples TRBV11-1 to TRBJ2-1; 7 bases are a match to TRBD1. There are 16 residues in the CDR3. J was trimmed by 0 bases and V by 5 bases; bases with no gene match: 7. Germline CDR1 and CDR2: SGHAT and FQDESV (reference sequence). Full variable domain (missing parts from reference TRBV11-1 and TRBJ2-1): EAEVAQSPRYKITEKSQAVAFWCDPISGHATLYWYRQILGQGPELLVQFQDESVVDDSQLPKDRFSAERLKGVDSTLKIQPAELGDSAMYLCASSPRDRLSYNEQFFGPGTRLTVL.

The V call is TRBV30, the J call TRBJ2-6, with D perhaps TRBD1 (6 bases). V gave up 4 bases and J gave up 4 bases, with 17 bases separating them. CDR1 is GTSNPN and CDR2 is SVGIG in the germline V gene (reference sequence). The CDR3 sequence is 16 residues long. CDR3 sequence: CAWTPKQGAGANVLTF. The DNA of the CDR3 is TGTGCCTGGACCCCAAAACAGGGTGCAGGGGCCAACGTCCTGACTTTC.

This clone has a handful of counts. V is TRBV5-6 and J is TRBJ2-2; D call uncertain. V was pared by 4 bases and J by 7 bases, with 8 bases between. Germline CDR1 and CDR2: SGHDT and YYEEEE. The CDR3 has 12 amino acids. The CDR3 is CASSLIVGELFF. The DNA of the CDR3 is TGTGCCAGCAGCCTGATAGTCGGGGAGCTGTTTTTT.

The J gene is TRBJ1-1, the V gene TRBV7-8, with D perhaps TRBD1 (5 bases). The germline gives CDR1 SGHVS, CDR2 FQNEAQ. V lost 6 bases, J lost 4 bases, and 12 bases lay in between. The CDR3 length is 13 residues. DNA for the CDR3: TGTGCCAGCAGTCGTCAGGGTACCACTGAAGCTTTCTTT. This codes for CASSRQGTTEAFF.

The table lists this clone with a few counts. The CDR3 loop reads CASSLRLAGEETQYF. The DNA for the CDR3 is TGCGCCAGCAGCTTGCGTCTAGCGGGGGAAGAGACCCAGTACTTC. J is TRBJ2-5 and V is TRBV5-1; 10 bases agree with TRBD2. This CDR3 has 15 amino acids. CDR1 and CDR2 (germline): SGHRS, YFSETQ. The V gene end was trimmed by 1 base and the J gene end by 3 bases; junction bases not matched to a gene: 3.